These 22 T cell receptor beta chains came from one sample sequenced in a study of OX40 agonist ivuxolimab in advanced cancers. This table comes from immunoSEQ multiplex PCR, and its TCRdb copy is limited to in-frame clones, with some not included. The repertoire consists of about 72,000 clones, with roughly 80% occurring once and the leading ten covering 4.5% to 6%. The source was CD4+ or CD8+ T cells sorted from blood, collected in a trial of the OX40 agonist ivuxolimab. These receptors were taken from an adult with an advanced solid tumor such as melanoma, head and neck, liver or kidney cancer.

This chain uses TRBV7-2 with TRBJ2-5; the D gene is possibly TRBD1 (5 bases). The CDR3 runs 16 residues. V was pared by 5 bases and J by 2 bases, with 18 bases between. CDR1 is SGHTA and CDR2 is FQGNSA in the germline V gene. In nucleotides, the CDR3 is TGTGCCAGCAGCCTTATACGACGACAGTTACAAGAGACCCAGTACTTC. It codes for CASSLIRRQLQETQYF.

The chain couples TRBV11-2 to TRBJ2-1; 11 bases are shared with TRBD2. This CDR3 region has 20 residues. The germline CDR1 and CDR2 sequences are SGHAT and FQNNGV. Trimming cost V 0 bases and J 0 bases; bases outside gene matches: 10. The CDR3 here is CASSLDWSSGRPSSYNEQFF. As DNA, the CDR3 is TGTGCCAGCAGCTTAGATTGGTCTAGCGGGAGGCCGAGCTCCTACAATGAGCAGTTCTTC. Supplemented by reference TRBV11-2 and TRBJ2-1, the full variable domain reads EAGVAQSPRYKIIEKRQSVAFWCNPISGHATLYWYQQILGQGPKLLIQFQNNGVVDDSQLPKDRFSAERLKGVDSTLKIQPAKLEDSAVYLCASSLDWSSGRPSSYNEQFFGPGTRLTVL.

The rearrangement links TRBV7-5 to TRBJ2-3; the table names TRBD2, a call not compared with the DNA. TRBV7-5 is a known pseudogene. The CDR3 length is 16 residues. CDR3 in amino acids: CARRARLAGPTDTQYF. Written as DNA, the CDR3 is TGTGCCAGAAGGGCAAGACTAGCGGGGCCCACAGATACGCAGTATTTT.

This clone is deemed medium-sized. The V call is TRBV5-1, the J call TRBJ1-2; TRBD1 matches 9 bases. From germline, CDR1 is SGHRS and CDR2 YFSETQ. V shed 0 bases and J 8 bases; nucleotides not matched to a gene: 8. There are 15 residues in the CDR3. CDR3 protein: CASSLAGTGLSGYTF. In nucleotides, the CDR3 is TGCGCCAGCAGCTTGGCCGGGACAGGGCTGAGCGGCTACACCTTC.

V and J are TRBV5-8 and TRBJ2-7, with a weak D call TRBD1 (6 bases). Per germline, CDR1 SGHTS and CDR2 YDEGEE. Trimming stripped 4 bases from V and 4 bases from J, with 12 bases between. This CDR3 is 13 amino acids long. This CDR3 reads CASSDRTVYEQYF. DNA of the CDR3: TGTGCCAGCAGCGATAGGACAGTTTACGAGCAGTACTTC.

The chain links TRBV10-3 to TRBJ2-1; 9 bases agree with TRBD2. CDR1 ENHRY and CDR2 SYGVKD come from the germline V gene. V shed 0 bases, J shed 5 bases, and the junction held 11 bases outside the gene matches. The CDR3 runs 18 residues. The CDR3 sequence is CAISESSQAGGQNNEQFF. The CDR3 bases are TGTGCCATCAGTGAGTCTTCCCAAGCGGGAGGCCAGAACAATGAGCAGTTCTTC.

With respect to this clone: The sample contains more than one DNA sequence encoding this CDR3. The chain is built from TRBV6-5 and TRBJ1-5; a weak D match, TRBD1 (5 bases). CDR1 is MNHEY and CDR2 is SVGAGI in the germline V gene. Trimming took off 3 bases at V and 4 bases at J, with 10 bases between the two ends. This CDR3 comprises 14 residues. CDR3 in amino acids: CASSYSGGNQPQHF. The CDR3 DNA follows: TGTGCCAGCAGTTATTCGGGGGGTAATCAGCCCCAGCATTTT.

This clone was found once. The chain is built from TRBV19 and TRBJ2-2; no clear D gene. CDR3 size: 13 residues. Between the trimmed V and J ends, which lost 7 bases and 1 base, there was a span of 7 bases. CDR1 LNHDA and CDR2 SQIVND come from the germline V gene (reference sequence). CDR3 loop: CASKGLNTGELFF. In DNA form, the CDR3 reads TGTGCCAGTAAGGGTCTGAACACCGGGGAGCTGTTTTTT.

Only a few counts were recorded for this clone. The gene calls are TRBV5-1 and TRBJ1-3, with D perhaps matching TRBD1 (6 bases). V was trimmed by 1 base and J by 4 bases, leaving 12 bases between them. In germline, CDR1 is SGHRS, CDR2 YFSETQ. The CDR3 totals 15 residues. The CDR3 here is CASSLYRDPGNTIYF. CDR3 nucleotides: TGCGCCAGCAGCTTGTACAGGGACCCCGGAAACACCATATATTTT.

The rearrangement joins TRBV11-3 to TRBJ2-5, with a tentative D call TRBD1 (6 bases). The germline V gene has CDR1 SGHNT and CDR2 YENEEA. V shed 0 bases and J shed 4 bases, with 15 bases lying between them. The CDR3 extends over 16 amino acids. CDR3 sequence reads: CASSLDTNRDGETQYF. Written as DNA, the CDR3 is TGTGCCAGCAGCTTAGATACTAACAGGGATGGAGAGACCCAGTACTTC.

This clone was recorded at least ten times. The CDR3 loop is CASSVQGLVEQYF. The DNA for the CDR3 is TGTGCCAGCAGTGTTCAGGGATTGGTCGAGCAGTACTTC. The chain carries TRBV2 and TRBJ2-7; D may be TRBD1 (5 bases). Germline values: CDR1 SNHLY, CDR2 FYNNEI. Trimming pared 4 bases from V and 6 bases from J, leaving 13 bases between. This CDR3 region has 13 residues.

The chain is built from TRBV11-2 and TRBJ1-4; D not certain. V lost 0 bases and J lost 8, with 10 bases in between. This CDR3 contains 14 residues. Germline V gene data show CDR1 as SGHAT and CDR2 as FQNNGV. The CDR3 nucleotides are TGTGCCAGCAGCTTAGAGTTGGTCGACGAAAAACTGTTTTTT. Its protein product is CASSLELVDEKLFF. Full variable domain (outside the CDR3, taken from reference TRBV11-2 and TRBJ1-4): EAGVAQSPRYKIIEKRQSVAFWCNPISGHATLYWYQQILGQGPKLLIQFQNNGVVDDSQLPKDRFSAERLKGVDSTLKIQPAKLEDSAVYLCASSLELVDEKLFFGSGTQLSVL.

This clone was seen once. This chain joins TRBV10-1 and TRBJ2-5, with unresolved D. Trimming left V 4 bases short and J 7 bases short, with 13 bases between. The CDR3 is 13 amino acids. Germline assignment: CDR1 WNHNN and CDR2 SYGVQD (reference sequence). Written as DNA, the CDR3 is TGCGCCAGCAGTGCCGGGCCCGAAGGGACCCAGTACTTC. Amino acid sequence: CASSAGPEGTQYF.

The chain couples TRBV5-4 to TRBJ2-7, with 7 bases identical to TRBD2. The CDR3 totals 13 residues. Germline V gene data show CDR1 as SGHNT and CDR2 as YYREEE (reference sequence). With 4 bases clipped from V and 6 bases from J, the junction kept 7 bases outside the gene matches. The CDR3 loop reads CASSRTSELEQYF. The CDR3 DNA is TGTGCCAGCAGCAGGACTAGTGAGCTCGAGCAGTACTTC.

This clone appeared once. This chain uses TRBV7-2 with TRBJ1-1; the match to TRBD1 covers 7 bases. The germline V gene has CDR1 SGHTA and CDR2 FQGNSA. V gave up 2 bases and J gave up 3 bases; unmatched junction bases: 6. The CDR3 extends over 15 amino acids. The CDR3 sequence is CASSLNRGSDTEAFF. As DNA, the CDR3 is TGTGCCAGCAGCTTAAACAGGGGATCGGACACTGAAGCTTTCTTT.

V and J are TRBV10-3 and TRBJ1-5; D is uncertain. The CDR3 loop spans 12 amino acids. V lost 3 bases and J 4 bases, leaving 4 bases between the germline ends. Germline V gene data show CDR1 as ENHRY and CDR2 as SYGVKD. CDR3 nucleotide sequence: TGTGCCATCAGTGAACGTAATCAGCCCCAGCATTTT. Protein sequence: CAISERNQPQHF.

The chain uses TRBV19 and TRBJ2-5; D gene ambiguous. Trimming stripped 3 bases from V and 1 base from J, with 6 bases between. CDR3 length equals 13 residues. The germline V gene has CDR1 LNHDA and CDR2 SQIVND (reference sequence). The CDR3 loop is CASSMWVQETQYF. The CDR3 DNA follows: TGTGCCAGTAGTATGTGGGTCCAAGAGACCCAGTACTTC.

The chain couples TRBV7-3 to TRBJ1-3; no clear D. Looked up from germline, CDR1 is SGHTA and CDR2 is FQGTGA. The V and J ends lost 6 bases and 4 bases respectively, with 7 bases between them. The CDR3 sequence is 12 residues long. CDR3 nucleotide sequence: TGTGCCAGCAGGGCGGACGGAAACACCATATATTTT. Its translation is CASRADGNTIYF.

A few counts support this clone. This chain joins TRBV29-1 and TRBJ1-2; 8 positions agree with TRBD1. Trimming cost V 6 bases and J 8 bases; bases outside gene matches: 8. Germline values: CDR1 SQVTM, CDR2 ANQGSEA. This CDR3 region has 12 residues. This chain's CDR3 is CSVPWTGNGYTF. The CDR3 DNA reads as TGCAGCGTCCCTTGGACAGGGAACGGCTACACCTTC.

V and J are TRBV4-2 and TRBJ2-6; D possibly uses TRBD1 or TRBD2 (5 bases each). This CDR3 is 17 amino acids long. V lost 0 bases and J lost 0, with 9 bases in between. CDR1 is LGHNA and CDR2 is YNFKEQ in the germline V gene. The chain's CDR3 is CASSQDEGSSGANVLTF. The CDR3 region has the DNA TGTGCCAGCAGCCAAGATGAGGGGAGCTCTGGGGCCAACGTCCTGACTTTC.

This clone was recorded only once. CDR3 in DNA: TGTGCCAGCAGCCGCCAAGAGACCCAGTACTTC. It codes for CASSRQETQYF. The chain joins TRBV7-9 to TRBJ2-5; D not certain. V lost 5 bases, J lost 1 base, and 2 bases lay in between. CDR3 length: 11 amino acids. Germline-derived CDR1 and CDR2 are SEHNR and FQNEAQ (reference sequence).

The genes are TRBV6-1 and TRBJ1-1; a possible D gene is TRBD1 (5 bases). Looked up from germline, CDR1 is MNHNS and CDR2 is SASEGT. This CDR3 spans 13 amino acids. Trimming took 5 bases from V and 3 from J, leaving 10 bases between them. The DNA of the CDR3 is TGTGCCAGCAGTACACGGGACGACACTGAAGCTTTCTTT. Translated, it gives CASSTRDDTEAFF.